What follows describes a single T cell receptor (beta chain). The data were taken from a study of cytotoxic CD8 clonotypes in ibrutinib-treated CLL. Study details: Response was recorded as partial in some 25 patients and complete in 2; at median 68 months, approximately 15 remained remitted and approximately twelve had progressed.

Measured with immunoSEQ multiplex PCR; TCRdb has only the in-frame clones, and not every one. The sample carries over 200,000 clones, approximately 79% recorded once. About 1.9 micrograms of genomic DNA (from cryopreserved PBMCs) were used for TCR beta libraries. Trimming stripped 6 bases from V and 0 bases from J, with 9 bases between. Germline V CDR1 and CDR2: SNHLY, FYNNEI. The CDR3 covers 14 residues. The J gene is TRBJ1-3, the V gene TRBV2; the D is unclear. This clonotype was sampled from a human donor with chronic lymphocytic leukemia. Here the sequenced sample was PBMCs, taken after 12 months of ibrutinib treatment. CDR3 sequence: CASRKDVSGNTIYF. The CDR3 nucleotides read TGTGCCAGCAGGAAGGACGTCTCTGGAAACACCATATATTTT.